Given below is one T cell receptor beta chain in context. The data derive from a study of blood T cell repertoires in COVID-19. As for the study in general: Samples came from the United States, Italy and Spain, spanning acute and convalescent COVID-19.

V gave up 3 bases and J gave up 4 bases; unmatched junction bases: 2. Per germline, CDR1 MRHNA and CDR2 SNTAGT. This CDR3 has 14 amino acids. Sequenced by immunoSEQ multiplex PCR; TCRdb stores in-frame clones only, minus some. The sample has under 65,000 clones; 90% are singletons. The rearrangement links TRBV6-4 to TRBJ2-3, with TRBD2 matching 9 bases. The clonotype originates from a woman of 80 years or more with active COVID-19. The sequenced material came from peripheral blood. The CDR3 nucleotides are TGTGCCAGCAGTGAGGGACTAGCTTCAGATACGCAGTATTTT. Protein sequence: CASSEGLASDTQYF.